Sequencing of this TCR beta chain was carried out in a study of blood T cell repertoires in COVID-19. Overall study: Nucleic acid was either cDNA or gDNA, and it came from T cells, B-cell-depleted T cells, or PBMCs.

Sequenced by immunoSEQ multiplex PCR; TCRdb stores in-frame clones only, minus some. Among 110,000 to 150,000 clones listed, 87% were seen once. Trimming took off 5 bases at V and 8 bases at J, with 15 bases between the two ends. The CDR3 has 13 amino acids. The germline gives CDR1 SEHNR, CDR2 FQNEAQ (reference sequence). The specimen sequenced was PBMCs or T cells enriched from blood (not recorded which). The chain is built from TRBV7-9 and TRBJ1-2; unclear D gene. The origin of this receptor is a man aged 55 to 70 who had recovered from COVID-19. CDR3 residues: CASSEAAGWGYTF. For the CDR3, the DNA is TGTGCCAGCAGCGAAGCGGCAGGCTGGGGCTACACCTTC. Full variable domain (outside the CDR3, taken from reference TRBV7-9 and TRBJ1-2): DTGVSQNPRHKITKRGQNVTFRCDPISEHNRLYWYRQTLGQGPEFLTYFQNEAQLEKSRLLSDRFSAERPKGSFSTLEIQRTEQGDSAMYLCASSEAAGWGYTFGSGTRLTVV.